A selection of T cell receptor beta chains follows, all from one sample in a study of shared clonotypes between healthy human individuals. Clones were read by immunoSEQ multiplex PCR, and TCRdb kept only the in-frame ones, dropping some. The sample carries approximately 2.5 million clones, 85% to 95% recorded once. Source material: naive CD4+ T cells sorted from blood. Source of these receptors: a young man in good health. CDR3s include the opening cysteine and the closing phenylalanine or tryptophan. A D gene is named only where the DNA matches it firmly. Expanded clones are given a class, and other clones once, few, many or no size at all.

size	V	J	D	DNA	CDR3
-	TRBV10-3	TRBJ2-7	-	TGTGCCATCAGTGACGAGCCCGGCTACGAGCAGTACTTC	CAISDEPGYEQYF
-	TRBV4-2	TRBJ1-3	-	TGTGCCAGCAGCCCCGCGATGGGGTACTCTGGAAACACCATATATTTT	CASSPAMGYSGNTIYF
-	TRBV6-6	TRBJ2-7	-	TGTGCCAGCTTGGACCCAAGGGGATACGAGCAGTACTTC	CASLDPRGYEQYF
-	TRBV18	TRBJ1-1	-	TGTGCCAGCTCACCACAGCAGGGCGACACTGAAGCTTTCTTT	CASSPQQGDTEAFF
once	TRBV6-6	TRBJ2-1	-	TGTGCCAGCAGTTACTCCAAGAGGGGCTACGGTGAGCAGTTCTTC	CASSYSKRGYGEQFF
-	TRBV5-4	TRBJ2-1	-	TGTGCCAGCAGCTTGTATGGGAGAGGTTCCTACAATGAGCAGTTCTTC	CASSLYGRGSYNEQFF
-	TRBV18	TRBJ1-2	-	TGTGCCAGCTCACCGTCAGGGGCTAACTATGGCTACACCTTC	CASSPSGANYGYTF
-	TRBV7-8	TRBJ2-1	TRBD2	TGTGCCAGCAGCTTCAGAGCGGGGGGCCCCTCCTACAATGAGCAGTTCTTC	CASSFRAGGPSYNEQFF
-	TRBV6-1	TRBJ1-2	TRBD1	TGTGCCAGCAAGAGGCAGGGGGAAAACTATGGCTACACCTTC	CASKRQGENYGYTF
-	TRBV19	TRBJ2-2	-	TGTGCCAGTAACACACCAAGGGCCCCCGGGGAGCTGTTTTTT	CASNTPRAPGELFF
-	TRBV29-1	TRBJ1-2	TRBD1	TGCAGCGTTGAGGCAGGGGGCAACTATGGCTACACCTTC	CSVEAGGNYGYTF
-	TRBV19	TRBJ2-2	-	TGTGCCACCCAGCGAGGGGGTGATGGCACCGGGGAGCTGTTTTTT	CATQRGGDGTGELFF
-	TRBV6-6	TRBJ1-5	TRBD1	TGTGCCAGCAGTGGCACAGGGGAAAATCAGCCCCAGCATTTT	CASSGTGENQPQHF
-	TRBV7-2	TRBJ2-2	-	TGTGCCAGCAGCCCGGGAGGGGGACAGGGGAACACCGGGGAGCTGTTTTTT	CASSPGGGQGNTGELFF
-	TRBV7-9	TRBJ2-1	-	TGTGCCAGCAGCTTCACGACTGGGGGTTACAATGAGCAGTTCTTC	CASSFTTGGYNEQFF
-	TRBV6-5	TRBJ2-7	-	TGTGCCAGCAGTGTCCGGGACCGGAGCTCCTACGAGCAGTACTTC	CASSVRDRSSYEQYF
few	TRBV4-1	TRBJ1-5	-	TGCGCCAGCAGCCAAGTGGAGGGTTACCAGCCCCAGCATTTT	CASSQVEGYQPQHF
few	TRBV5-4	TRBJ2-3	TRBD1	TGTGCCAGCAGCTCGGGACAGGGGACAGATACGCAGTATTTT	CASSSGQGTDTQYF
-	TRBV6-6	TRBJ1-5	-	TGTGCCAGCAGTTACGGCAGGGAGATCACTCAGCCCCAGCATTTT	CASSYGREITQPQHF
-	TRBV7-2	TRBJ2-7	-	TGTGCCAGCAGCCGTAGCGCCCTGGTGCGAAGCGAGCAGTACTTC	CASSRSALVRSEQYF
-	TRBV14	TRBJ1-1	-	TGTGCCAGCAGATTTGTGAGGAACACTGAAGCTTTCTTT	CASRFVRNTEAFF
-	TRBV7-3	TRBJ2-3	TRBD2	TGTGCCAGCAGCTTAGGGACTAGCGGCGCAGATACGCAGTATTTT	CASSLGTSGADTQYF
-	TRBV10-3	TRBJ2-1	TRBD1	TGTGCCATCAGTGAGAGACAGGGCGAGGAGCAGTTCTTC	CAISERQGEEQFF
-	TRBV5-1	TRBJ1-3	TRBD1	TGCGCCAGCAGCTTGGGGTCAGGGGACAGCTCTGGAAACACCATATATTTT	CASSLGSGDSSGNTIYF
-	TRBV6-5	TRBJ1-2	-	TGTGCCAGCAGTAACAGAAATCATGGCTACACCTTC	CASSNRNHGYTF
-	TRBV6-5	TRBJ1-1	-	TGTGCCAGCAGTTCCCGGGGGGTAACGAACACTGAAGCTTTCTTT	CASSSRGVTNTEAFF
-	TRBV6-1	TRBJ2-7	-	TGTGCCAGCAGTGGCGATAGAAACAGATACGAGCAGTACTTC	CASSGDRNRYEQYF
-	TRBV7-9	TRBJ2-1	TRBD2	TGTGCCAGCAGCTTAGCCACTAGCGGATTTCAAACCCCGTTCTTC	CASSLATSGFQTPFF
-	TRBV7-9	TRBJ2-5	TRBD2	TGTGCCAGCAGCCAACGACTCGGACTAGCCGTAGGGGAGACCCAGTACTTC	CASSQRLGLAVGETQYF
once	TRBV16	TRBJ1-4	-	TGTGCCAGCAGCCATATCAGGGTTACAACTAATGAAAAACTGTTTTTT	CASSHIRVTTNEKLFF
-	TRBV5-4	TRBJ2-7	TRBD2	TGTGCCAGCAGCTACCCGTCAGCGGGAGGGCCGGGGGAGCAGTACTTC	CASSYPSAGGPGEQYF
-	TRBV2	TRBJ2-7	TRBD1	TGTGCCAGCAGAAGGACAGGTCGGGACGAGCAGTACTTC	CASRRTGRDEQYF
-	TRBV7-2	TRBJ2-7	-	TGTGCCAGCAGCCCTCAGGTTAAGCAGTACTTC	CASSPQVKQYF
-	TRBV6-5	TRBJ2-7	TRBD1	TGTGCCAGCAGTCGACAGGGGGGTGAGCAGTACTTC	CASSRQGGEQYF
-	TRBV7-8	TRBJ2-1	-	TGTGCCAGCAGCTTAGGAATAGCGGCTACGTACGGTGAGCAGTTCTTC	CASSLGIAATYGEQFF
-	TRBV6-1	TRBJ2-6	-	TGTGCCAGCAGAGAAGGGGCCCCTTTAAGCTCTGGGGCCAACGTCCTGACTTTC	CASREGAPLSSGANVLTF
-	TRBV6-1	TRBJ1-5	-	TGTGCCAGCAGTGAAGCGCTTGGCAATCAGCCCCAGCATTTT	CASSEALGNQPQHF
-	TRBV4-2	TRBJ1-2	-	TGTGCCAGCAGCCACCCCTCGGGGGGGAATGATTGGGGCTACACCTTC	CASSHPSGGNDWGYTF
-	TRBV7-2	TRBJ1-2	-	TGTGCCAGCAGCTCCAACAGGGTTGACTATGGCTACACCTTC	CASSSNRVDYGYTF
-	TRBV6-1	TRBJ2-2	-	TGTGCCAGCAGCCGACAGGAGATAAACACCGGGGAGCTGTTTTTT	CASSRQEINTGELFF
few	TRBV30	TRBJ1-6	TRBD1	TGTGCCTGGAGTGTACAGGGGGCGAGTTCACCCCTCCACTTT	CAWSVQGASSPLHF
-	TRBV5-1	TRBJ2-7	TRBD1	TGCGCCAGCAGCATGGGACAGGGTTCGTACGAGCAGTACTTC	CASSMGQGSYEQYF
-	TRBV19	TRBJ1-6	TRBD1	TGTGCCAGTAGTGTCGGACAGGGGGTGAATTCACCCCTCCACTTT	CASSVGQGVNSPLHF
-	TRBV5-8	TRBJ1-6	TRBD1	TGTGCCAGCAGCTGGGGTGGGACAGCTTATAATTCACCCCTCCACTTT	CASSWGGTAYNSPLHF
-	TRBV5-1	TRBJ2-3	-	TGCGCCAGCAGTAGGGGGGGCACAGATACGCAGTATTTT	CASSRGGTDTQYF
-	TRBV30	TRBJ2-5	-	TGTGCCTGGAGCTTCGGGGGACAAGAGACCCAGTACTTC	CAWSFGGQETQYF